The 15 T cell receptor beta chains in this list originate from one sample, sequenced in a study of Ad26.COV2.S vaccination and SARS-CoV-2 variants. Libraries were prepared by immunoSEQ multiplex PCR; TCRdb keeps only in-frame clonotypes and omits some of them. The table shows some 320,000 clones, with around 84% occurring only once. As for treatment: over 15 received Ad26.COV2.S at low or high dose, single or two shots; about five received placebo; per-sample allocation not given. Samples came from day 63 after the first vaccine or placebo injection. Material: peripheral blood, obtained in a trial of Ad26.COV2.S vaccine versus placebo. Source of these receptors: a person between 18 and 60 years old who received the Ad26.COV2.S COVID-19 vaccine or a placebo.

This clone has only one observation. V gene TRBV9 combines with J gene TRBJ1-2, with a possible D match to TRBD1 (5 bases). CDR3 length: 14 amino acids. Germline CDR1 SGDLS, CDR2 YYNGEE. Deletions cut 0 bases from V and 5 bases from J, with 11 bases between. The CDR3 nucleotides are TGTGCCAGCAGCGTAGAAGGGGCCAGATATGGCTACACCTTC. Its protein is CASSVEGARYGYTF.

The V call is TRBV11-2, the J call TRBJ1-2; D unresolved. Germline V lookup: CDR1 SGHAT, CDR2 FQNNGV. V lost 5 bases, J lost 6 bases, and 13 bases lay in between. This CDR3 has 13 residues. CDR3 nucleotide sequence: TGTGCCAGCAGCCTCAGACAAGATAATGGCTACACCTTC. Translating it yields CASSLRQDNGYTF.

The rearrangement links TRBV9 to TRBJ1-2; 8 bases map to TRBD1. J was trimmed by 9 bases and V by 4 bases; bases with no gene match: 8. Germline V gene sequence: CDR1 SGDLS, CDR2 YYNGEE. The CDR3 is 13 amino acids. The CDR3 sequence is CASSQQGGRRYTF. The CDR3 nucleotides are TGTGCCAGCAGCCAACAGGGGGGGCGTCGCTACACCTTC.

V gene TRBV3-1 (or the pseudogene TRBV3-2) combines with J gene TRBJ1-1, with D unclear. The length of the CDR3 is 13 residues. Deletions cut 6 bases from V and 1 base from J, with 9 bases between. Germline CDR1 LGHDT, CDR2 YNNKEL (reference sequence). Here the CDR3 DNA reads TGTGCCAGCAGACTTACAGAGAACACTGAAGCTTTCTTT. It yields the protein CASRLTENTEAFF.

This clone was seen just once. The chain combines TRBV7-9 with TRBJ1-2; D not resolved. The germline gives CDR1 SEHNR, CDR2 FQNEAQ (reference sequence). V lost 1 base, J lost 5 bases, and 14 bases lay in between. This CDR3 has 15 residues. Here the CDR3 reads CASSLVVAGDYGYTF. The CDR3 DNA sequence: TGTGCCAGCAGCTTAGTTGTGGCAGGAGATTATGGCTACACCTTC.

The chain combines TRBV7-9 with TRBJ2-5; a possible D gene is TRBD2 (5 bases). Between the trimmed V and J ends, which lost 2 bases and 2 bases, there was a span of 9 bases. The CDR3 length is 14 residues. Germline V gene data show CDR1 as SEHNR and CDR2 as FQNEAQ (reference sequence). Written as DNA, the CDR3 is TGTGCCAGCAGCTTATCCCGGACTCAAGAGACCCAGTACTTC. Translating gives CASSLSRTQETQYF.

The chain links TRBV6-5 to TRBJ2-7; D not resolved. The CDR3 consists of 13 residues. V was trimmed by 8 bases and J by 0 bases, leaving 11 bases between them. The germline CDR1 and CDR2 sequences are MNHEY and SVGAGI. The CDR3 DNA reads TGTGCCAGCGGACGGCCGAGCTCCTACGAGCAGTACTTC. This encodes CASGRPSSYEQYF.

The rearrangement uses TRBV5-1 and TRBJ1-6, with 11 bases fitting TRBD1. Germline loops: CDR1 SGHRS, CDR2 YFSETQ. The CDR3 length is 16 residues. V trimming: 4 bases; J trimming: 8 bases; junction bases outside the gene matches: 8. CDR3 DNA: TGCGCCAGCAGCCTTGGGACAGGGGGATATTATTCACCCCTCCACTTT. Its translation is CASSLGTGGYYSPLHF.

In DNA form, the CDR3 reads TGCGCCAGCAGCTTGGACACCTCCTACGAGCAGTACTTC. This translates into CASSLDTSYEQYF. The chain recombines TRBV5-1 with TRBJ2-7; D call uncertain. Looked up from germline, CDR1 is SGHRS and CDR2 is YFSETQ. This CDR3 is 13 amino acids long. Trimming cost V 0 bases and J 0 bases, with 4 bases left between them.

The chain recombines TRBV6-6 with TRBJ2-7; D might be TRBD1 or TRBD2, each matching 6 bases. The V end lost 6 bases, the J end lost 13 bases, and 16 bases lay between the germline ends. The CDR3 totals 11 residues. Germline V gives CDR1 MNHNY, CDR2 SVGAGI (reference sequence). CDR3 nucleotides: TGTGCCAGCAGAGGGGGGACCGTCGACTACTTC. Its protein is CASRGGTVDYF.

Only a few counts were recorded for this clone. The J gene is TRBJ2-5, the V gene TRBV13, with 10 bases lining up with TRBD2. There are 17 residues in the CDR3. CDR1 is PRHDT, CDR2 FYEKMQ, per germline (reference sequence). With V trimmed by 1 base and J by 1 base, 6 bases remained unmatched. The CDR3 nucleotides read TGTGCCAGCAGCTTAGCGTCTAGCGGGGGTTTCCAAGAGACCCAGTACTTC. Protein product: CASSLASSGGFQETQYF.

This clone was seen once. The rearrangement joins TRBV9 to TRBJ1-1; D is possibly TRBD1 (5 bases). Trimming pared 4 bases from V and 3 bases from J, leaving 7 bases between. The CDR3 runs to 12 residues. Germline lookup yields CDR1 SGDLS and CDR2 YYNGEE. CDR3 nucleotides: TGTGCCAGCAGCCTGGGGGACACTGAAGCTTTCTTT. It codes for CASSLGDTEAFF.

The genes are TRBV5-1 and TRBJ2-3; 9 nucleotides line up with TRBD1. V lost 3 bases, J lost 1 base, and 0 bases stayed unmatched. Germline V CDR1 and CDR2: SGHRS, YFSETQ. This CDR3 has 14 residues. CDR3 region: CASSYRGRTDTQYF. Here the CDR3 DNA reads TGCGCCAGCAGCTACAGGGGGCGCACAGATACGCAGTATTTT.

The chain carries TRBV27 and TRBJ1-2; D may be TRBD1 (5 bases). V lost 8 bases and J lost 8, with 15 bases in between. CDR3 size: 12 residues. CDR1 MNHEY and CDR2 SMNVEV come from the germline V gene (reference sequence). The CDR3 reads CASGGRGEGYTF. The CDR3 DNA is TGTGCCAGCGGCGGGAGGGGAGAAGGCTACACCTTC.

The chain couples TRBV9 to TRBJ2-3, with D perhaps TRBD2 (5 bases). Germline lookup yields CDR1 SGDLS and CDR2 YYNGEE. This CDR3 spans 14 amino acids. V lost 4 bases to trimming and J lost 3 bases, with 12 bases between them. The CDR3 here is CASSSTRTTDTQYF. In nucleotides, the CDR3 is TGTGCCAGCAGCTCCACTAGGACGACAGATACGCAGTATTTT.